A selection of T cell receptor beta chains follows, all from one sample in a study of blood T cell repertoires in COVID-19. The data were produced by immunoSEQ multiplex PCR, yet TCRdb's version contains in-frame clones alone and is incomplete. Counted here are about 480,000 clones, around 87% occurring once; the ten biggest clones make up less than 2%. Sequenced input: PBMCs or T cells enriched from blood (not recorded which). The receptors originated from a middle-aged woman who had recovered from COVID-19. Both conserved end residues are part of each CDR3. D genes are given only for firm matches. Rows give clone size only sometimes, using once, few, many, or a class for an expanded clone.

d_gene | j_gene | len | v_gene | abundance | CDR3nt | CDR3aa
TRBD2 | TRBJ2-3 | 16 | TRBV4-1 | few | TGCGCCAGCAGCCAAGCGGGACTACTAGTCACAGATACGCAGTATTTT | CASSQAGLLVTDTQYF
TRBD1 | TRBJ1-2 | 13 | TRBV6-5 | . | TGTGCCAGCAGTCGGGACAGTAACTATGGCTACACCTTC | CASSRDSNYGYTF
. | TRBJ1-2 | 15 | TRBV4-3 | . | TGCGCCAGCAGCCATGACCGACAGACGATTTATGGCTACACCTTC | CASSHDRQTIYGYTF
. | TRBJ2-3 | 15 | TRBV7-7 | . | TGTGCCAGCAGCTTAACCCTAGCGCGCACAGATACGCAGTATTTT | CASSLTLARTDTQYF
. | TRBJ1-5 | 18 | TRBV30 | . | TGTGCCTGGAGTGTGACCCGGACTCTTTTGGGAAGCAATCAGCCCCAGCATTTT | CAWSVTRTLLGSNQPQHF
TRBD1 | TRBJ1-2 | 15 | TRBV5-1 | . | TGCGCCAGCAGCTCGGGCCAGGGGGCGAACTATGGCTACACCTTC | CASSSGQGANYGYTF
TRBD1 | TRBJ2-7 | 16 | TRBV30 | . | TGTGCCTGGCCCTTAGAGGGCAGGGGGCGCTTATACGAGCAGTACTTC | CAWPLEGRGRLYEQYF
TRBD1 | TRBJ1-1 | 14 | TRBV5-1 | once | TGCGCCAGCAGCCACGCAGTGGACAGGGCTGAAGCTTTCTTT | CASSHAVDRAEAFF
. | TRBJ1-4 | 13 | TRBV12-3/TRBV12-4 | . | TGTGCCAGCAAAGCCCGGCCGGGGGAAAAACTGTTTTTT | CASKARPGEKLFF
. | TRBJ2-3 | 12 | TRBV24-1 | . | TGTGCCACCAGTGATCCCACAAATACGCAGTATTTT | CATSDPTNTQYF
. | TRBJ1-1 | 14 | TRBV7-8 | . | TGTGCCAGCAGCTTTCAGGACATGAACACTGAAGCTTTCTTT | CASSFQDMNTEAFF
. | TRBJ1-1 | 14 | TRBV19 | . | TGTGCCAGTAGTGACCTCAGGTCGGGGGGCGAAGCTTTCTTT | CASSDLRSGGEAFF
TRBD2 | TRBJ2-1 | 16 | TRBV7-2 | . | TGTGCCAGCAGCTTCCTAGCGGGAGGGTTATACAATGAGCAGTTCTTC | CASSFLAGGLYNEQFF
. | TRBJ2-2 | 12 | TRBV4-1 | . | TGCGCCAGCAGGCGAAACACCGGGGAGCTGTTTTTT | CASRRNTGELFF
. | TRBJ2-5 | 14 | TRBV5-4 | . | TGTGCCAGCAGCTTGGGGAGGGATCAAGAGACCCAGTACTTC | CASSLGRDQETQYF